The 21 T cell receptor beta chains listed next were all sequenced from one sample in a study of T cells after yellow fever vaccination. MiXCR, run by TCRdb on the 5' RACE reads, gives a single entry per CDR3 protein. The sample shows some 120,000 distinct CDR3 sequences, around 9.8% of them seen only once. Sequenced material: CD8+ T cells sorted from PBMCs, taken on the day of the yellow fever booster vaccination. These receptors all come from a man younger than 35 who received the YFV17D yellow fever vaccine.

Ten or more counts support this clonotype. The rearrangement links TRBV7-3 to TRBJ1-1, with D uncertain. The CDR3 extends over 13 amino acids. Germline-derived CDR1 and CDR2 are SGHTA and FQGTGA. V dropped 3 bases and J dropped 1 base, with 6 bases sitting between them. The CDR3 DNA follows: TGTGCCAGCAGCTTGTTCCAGAACACTGAAGCTTTCTTT. It translates to CASSLFQNTEAFF.

This clonotype was seen more than once but under ten times. This chain uses TRBV7-9 with TRBJ1-2, with 7 bases that match TRBD1. This CDR3 is 12 amino acids long. Germline CDR1 is SEHNR and CDR2 is FQNEAQ (reference sequence). Unmatched junction bases numbered 4, after V lost 7 bases and J lost 5 bases. Written as DNA, the CDR3 is TGTGCCAGCAACGACAGGGTTTATGGCTACACCTTC. This sequence encodes CASNDRVYGYTF.

This chain connects TRBV10-3 to TRBJ1-2, with a weak D call TRBD1 (6 bases). This CDR3 has 14 amino acids. The germline V gene encodes CDR1 ENHRY and CDR2 SYGVKD. Deletions cut 1 base from V and 4 bases from J, with 10 bases between. The CDR3 loop is CAISELGAVYGYTF. CDR3 sequence (DNA): TGTGCCATCAGTGAGTTGGGGGCCGTCTATGGCTACACCTTC.

This clonotype was recorded a few times. The V call is TRBV29-1, the J call TRBJ1-2, with D unclear. V was shortened by 6 bases and J by 8 bases, with 10 bases between the two germline ends. The germline V gene has CDR1 SQVTM and CDR2 ANQGSEA. This CDR3 region has 10 residues. The CDR3 here is CSVDMVGYTF. The CDR3 nucleotides are TGCAGCGTCGACATGGTCGGCTACACCTTC.

The rearrangement joins TRBV7-9 to TRBJ1-2; D is ambiguous. Germline CDR1 is SEHNR and CDR2 is FQNEAQ (reference sequence). The CDR3 is 16 residues long. Trimming removed 6 bases at V and 0 bases at J, with 17 bases between. As DNA, the CDR3 is TGTGCCAGCAGATCCTCGGCGAAGAGCCCTAACTATGGCTACACCTTC. Amino acid sequence: CASRSSAKSPNYGYTF. The complete variable domain, with remaining parts taken from reference TRBV7-9 and TRBJ1-2, reads DTGVSQNPRHKITKRGQNVTFRCDPISEHNRLYWYRQTLGQGPEFLTYFQNEAQLEKSRLLSDRFSAERPKGSFSTLEIQRTEQGDSAMYLCASRSSAKSPNYGYTFGSGTRLTVV.

This clonotype was seen a handful of times. The chain has TRBV25-1 and TRBJ1-4; D call uncertain. Trimming removed 4 bases from V and 4 bases from J, with 10 bases in between. Looked up from germline, CDR1 is MGHDK and CDR2 is SYGVNS. The CDR3 covers 14 residues. This chain's CDR3 is CASSGGRNNEKLFF. The CDR3, as DNA: TGTGCCAGCAGTGGAGGCAGAAATAATGAAAAACTGTTTTTT.

The chain has TRBV20-1 and TRBJ2-2; 11 nucleotides line up with TRBD1. In germline, CDR1 is DFQATT, CDR2 SNEGSKA (reference sequence). The CDR3 runs 17 residues. V was clipped by 5 bases and J by 5 bases; unmatched bases: 13. The CDR3 DNA sequence: TGCAGTGCTGAACCCCGGGACAGGGGGTTCGGTACCGGGGAGCTGTTTTTT. This sequence encodes CSAEPRDRGFGTGELFF.

This clonotype was found many times. The V and J genes are TRBV27 and TRBJ2-5; TRBD2 aligns across 8 bases. The CDR3 has 14 amino acids. V shed 3 bases and J 0 bases; nucleotides not matched to a gene: 0. Per germline, CDR1 MNHEY and CDR2 SMNVEV (reference sequence). The CDR3 DNA is TGTGCCAGCAGTTTGGGACTAGACCAAGAGACCCAGTACTTC. It yields the protein CASSLGLDQETQYF.

CDR3 amino acids: CASSFASGGVYEQFF. The CDR3 coding sequence is TGTGCCAGCAGCTTCGCTAGCGGGGGTGTTTATGAGCAGTTCTTC. This chain connects TRBV7-2 to TRBJ2-1; 10 bases line up with TRBD2. Germline V CDR1 and CDR2: SGHTA, FQGNSA. The CDR3 consists of 15 residues. V lost 3 bases to trimming and J lost 8 bases; unmatched junction nucleotides: 7.

The J gene is TRBJ1-2, the V gene TRBV10-3; TRBD1 matches at 7 bases. The CDR3 runs 14 residues. V shed 8 bases, J shed 1 base, and the junction held 7 bases outside the gene matches. Germline V CDR1 and CDR2: ENHRY, SYGVKD. In DNA, the CDR3 is TGTGCCATCTTAGGTACAGGGGATAACTATGGCTACACCTTC. This sequence encodes CAILGTGDNYGYTF.

The chain couples TRBV7-2 to TRBJ2-5; 7 nucleotides line up with TRBD2. Germline loops: CDR1 SGHTA, CDR2 FQGNSA. Losses at the gene ends were 2 bases for V and 4 bases for J; bases not matched to a gene: 7. The CDR3 is 15 amino acids. This CDR3 reads CASSLTVLARETQYF. CDR3 DNA sequence: TGTGCCAGCAGCTTAACGGTACTAGCGCGAGAGACCCAGTACTTC.

The chain combines TRBV9 with TRBJ1-1; 7 bases align to TRBD1. This CDR3 has 14 amino acids. V lost 0 bases, J lost 5 bases, and 4 bases stayed unmatched. Germline V lookup: CDR1 SGDLS, CDR2 YYNGEE. The CDR3 reads CASSVASQGTEAFF. For the CDR3, the DNA is TGTGCCAGCAGCGTAGCCTCACAGGGGACTGAAGCTTTCTTT.

This chain connects TRBV6-4 to TRBJ1-2, with TRBD1 matching 12 bases. The germline gives CDR1 MRHNA, CDR2 SNTAGT. CDR3 size: 16 residues. J was trimmed by 8 bases and V by 0 bases; bases with no gene match: 7. DNA for the CDR3: TGTGCCAGCAGTGACTCCCCGGGACAGGGGGCGGACGGCTACACCTTC. This translates into CASSDSPGQGADGYTF.

The chain couples TRBV10-3 to TRBJ2-1, with 12 bases identical to TRBD2. This CDR3 has 17 residues. V shed 4 bases and J 4 bases; nucleotides not matched to a gene: 8. CDR1 is ENHRY, CDR2 SYGVKD, per germline. CDR3 bases: TGTGCCATCAGTGCGCCTAGCGGGGGGGCAGGGTACAATGAGCAGTTCTTC. Its protein is CAISAPSGGAGYNEQFF.

This clonotype was recorded a few times. V usage is TRBV6-4 and J usage is TRBJ2-1; 8 bases align to TRBD2. CDR1 and CDR2 from the germline V gene are MRHNA and SNTAGT. After removal of 6 bases from V and 3 bases from J, the junction contained 4 bases not matched to a gene. There are 14 residues in the CDR3. In DNA, the CDR3 is TGTGCCAGCAGCCGGCGGGGGGACTACAATGAGCAGTTCTTC. Its protein product is CASSRRGDYNEQFF.

This clonotype has just a few counts. J is TRBJ1-2 and V is TRBV24-1; D unresolved. The V gene lost 3 bases and the J gene lost 3 bases, with 7 bases spanning the gap. The CDR3 is made up of 13 amino acids. CDR1 is KGHDR and CDR2 is SFDVKD in the germline V gene. CDR3: CATSDEVDYGYTF. CDR3 sequence (DNA): TGTGCCACCAGTGATGAGGTGGACTATGGCTACACCTTC.

The rearrangement links TRBV28 to TRBJ1-3; 8 bases map to TRBD1. Germline trimming cut 5 bases from V and 9 bases from J; bases unmatched to any gene: 9. CDR3 size: 14 residues. Germline CDR1 and CDR2: MDHEN and SYDVKM. CDR3 bases: TGTGCCAGCAGTGGAGAGGACAGGGCTTTCACCATATATTTT. It translates to CASSGEDRAFTIYF.

This clonotype was found a few times. The chain employs TRBV4-3 and TRBJ1-5; no firm D call. V gave up 0 bases and J gave up 0 bases, with 9 bases separating them. The CDR3 runs to 16 residues. Germline lookup yields CDR1 LGHNA and CDR2 YSLEER. CDR3 sequence reads: CASSQDPGYSNQPQHF. In DNA, the CDR3 is TGCGCCAGCAGCCAAGATCCAGGCTATAGCAATCAGCCCCAGCATTTT.

This clonotype was found many times. The chain combines TRBV20-1 with TRBJ2-1; 8 nucleotides agree with TRBD1. Germline V gives CDR1 DFQATT, CDR2 SNEGSKA (reference sequence). Unmatched junction bases numbered 11, after V lost 6 bases and J lost 1 base. This CDR3 region has 16 residues. The CDR3 spells CSAPRTGLGSYNEQFF. DNA of the CDR3: TGCAGTGCCCCCAGGACAGGGCTTGGGTCCTACAATGAGCAGTTCTTC.

There are many counts of this clonotype. This rearrangement joins TRBV12-3 or TRBV12-4 to TRBJ2-5; no firm D call. This CDR3 region has 14 residues. The germline V and J ends were trimmed by 6 bases and 5 bases, with 16 bases remaining between them. The CDR3 loop is CASSPVQAGETQYF. The CDR3 nucleotides read TGTGCCAGCAGCCCGGTGCAGGCCGGTGAGACCCAGTACTTC.

This clonotype was detected only a few times. The V call is TRBV5-5, the J call TRBJ2-5; D perhaps matches TRBD2 (6 bases). The germline V gene encodes CDR1 SGHKS and CDR2 YYEKEE (reference sequence). The CDR3 loop spans 15 amino acids. V was shortened by 0 bases and J by 1 base, with 10 bases between the two germline ends. CDR3 in DNA: TGTGCCAGCAGCTTGGATTTAGCGGTCCAAGAGACCCAGTACTTC. Amino acids: CASSLDLAVQETQYF.